The next 20 T cell receptor beta chains were all read from a single sample in a study of OX40 agonist ivuxolimab in advanced cancers. Clones were sequenced by immunoSEQ multiplex PCR, and TCRdb holds only the in-frame ones, with some missing. The table includes nearly 25,000 clones, around 79% detected once. The sample here was CD4+ or CD8+ T cells sorted from blood, taken in a trial of the OX40 agonist ivuxolimab. Every receptor here comes from an adult with an advanced solid tumor such as melanoma, head and neck, liver or kidney cancer.

The chain combines TRBV6-6 with TRBJ1-2; D may be TRBD1 (5 bases). V lost 6 bases and J lost 8, with 16 bases in between. There are 13 residues in the CDR3. The germline CDR1 and CDR2 sequences are MNHNY and SVGAGI (reference sequence). CDR3 amino acids: CASSPSGPEGYTF. DNA for the CDR3: TGTGCCAGCAGCCCCTCGGGACCCGAAGGCTACACCTTC.

The rearrangement uses TRBV10-3 and TRBJ2-1; 12 bases fit TRBD2. V shed 6 bases, J shed 2 bases, and the junction held 2 bases outside the gene matches. This CDR3 is built from 15 residues. CDR1 is ENHRY, CDR2 SYGVKD, per germline. CDR3 amino acids: CAISRLAGAYNEQFF. In DNA, the CDR3 is TGTGCCATCAGCCGACTAGCGGGGGCCTACAATGAGCAGTTCTTC.

The V gene is TRBV5-1, the J gene TRBJ2-1; D ambiguous. CDR1 and CDR2 (germline): SGHRS, YFSETQ. The CDR3 length is 13 residues. V dropped 2 bases and J dropped 9 bases, with 12 bases sitting between them. In nucleotides, the CDR3 is TGCGCCAGCAGCTTCTCGGCGACGGGTGAGCAGTTCTTC. Translated: CASSFSATGEQFF.

V gene TRBV7-9 combines with J gene TRBJ2-1; TRBD1 agrees at 7 bases. The germline V gene encodes CDR1 SEHNR and CDR2 FQNEAQ (reference sequence). This CDR3 comprises 14 residues. The ends lost 3 bases at V and 10 bases at J; junction bases unmatched: 9. CDR3 amino acids: CASSFYKGAEEQFF. Written as DNA, the CDR3 is TGTGCCAGCAGCTTCTATAAGGGGGCGGAGGAGCAGTTCTTC.

The chain recombines TRBV11-2 with TRBJ2-5, with TRBD2 matching over 14 bases. The J call may be mistaken, given a closer DNA end match to TRBJ2-7. CDR3 length equals 18 residues. Per the germline V gene, CDR1 is SGHAT and CDR2 is FQNNGV. As DNA, the CDR3 is TGTGCCAGCAGCTTAGCGGTTTCGGGGACTAGCGGGGGCTACGAGCAGTACTTC. Protein sequence: CASSLAVSGTSGGYEQYF.

This clone was seen a handful of times. This sequence joins TRBV9 and TRBJ2-3; weak D call: TRBD1 (6 bases). V was shortened by 0 bases and J by 4 bases, with 6 bases between the two germline ends. Germline values: CDR1 SGDLS, CDR2 YYNGEE. There are 13 residues in the CDR3. CDR3 amino acids: CASSVAGADTQYF. The CDR3 DNA sequence: TGTGCCAGCAGCGTAGCAGGGGCAGATACGCAGTATTTT.

This clone has more than one count but fewer than ten. This sequence joins TRBV11-2 and TRBJ2-7; 9 bases align to TRBD2. The CDR3 totals 14 residues. The V gene end was trimmed by 1 base and the J gene end by 6 bases; junction bases not matched to a gene: 4. Germline assignment: CDR1 SGHAT and CDR2 FQNNGV. CDR3 bases: TGTGCCAGCAGCTTAGGCGGGGGGGCGGGCGAGCAGTACTTC. Protein sequence: CASSLGGGAGEQYF.

The rearrangement uses TRBV9 and TRBJ1-2; tentatively, D is TRBD1 (5 bases). CDR1 and CDR2 from the germline V gene are SGDLS and YYNGEE. CDR3 length: 14 residues. The V end lost 4 bases, the J end lost 8 bases, and 18 bases lay between the germline ends. CDR3 sequence reads: CASSRSGDAGGYTF. The CDR3, as DNA: TGTGCCAGCAGCCGGTCCGGGGACGCCGGGGGCTACACCTTC. Combining the CDR3 with reference TRBV9 and TRBJ1-2 gives the whole variable domain DSGVTQTPKHLITATGQRVTLRCSPRSGDLSVYWYQQSLDQGLQFLIQYYNGEERAKGNILERFSAQQFPDLHSELNLSSLELGDSALYFCASSRSGDAGGYTFGSGTRLTVV.

By frequency in the sample, this clone is medium-sized (0.01 to 0.1%). This chain links TRBV7-9 with TRBJ2-1, with TRBD1 identical over 11 bases. From germline, CDR1 is SEHNR and CDR2 FQNEAQ (reference sequence). The CDR3 loop spans 16 amino acids. The V segment lost 4 bases and the J segment 6 bases; nucleotides outside the gene matches: 8. CDR3 nucleotide sequence: TGTGCCAGCAGCTCCCGGGACAGGGGGGCCTTCAATGAGCAGTTCTTC. It encodes CASSSRDRGAFNEQFF.

The rearrangement joins TRBV2 to TRBJ2-1; the match to TRBD2 covers 9 bases. The length of the CDR3 is 15 residues. The V gene's germline CDR1 is SNHLY and CDR2 FYNNEI. J gave up 7 bases and V 4 bases, and 8 bases lay outside the gene matches. The CDR3 DNA reads TGTGCCAGCAGTGTCGGGCGGGGGGGCCTGAATGAGCAGTTCTTC. The encoded protein is CASSVGRGGLNEQFF.

The chain couples TRBV9 to TRBJ1-2; D might be TRBD1 (6 bases). V lost 3 bases, J lost 0 bases, and 12 bases lay in between. The CDR3 consists of 15 residues. CDR1 and CDR2 (germline): SGDLS, YYNGEE. CDR3 loop: CASSAQGTPNYGYTF. The CDR3 DNA reads as TGTGCCAGCAGCGCTCAAGGGACACCTAACTATGGCTACACCTTC.

This chain connects TRBV7-2 to TRBJ1-1; D ambiguous. Trimming shortened V by 0 bases and J by 6 bases, and 8 bases separated the two germline ends. This CDR3 has 13 amino acids. Germline-derived CDR1 and CDR2 are SGHTA and FQGNSA. CDR3 loop: CASSLAGRSEAFF. For the CDR3, the DNA is TGTGCCAGCAGCTTAGCGGGCAGATCTGAAGCTTTCTTT.

The chain is built from TRBV6-1 and TRBJ1-5; 7 positions match TRBD1. V was clipped by 4 bases and J by 6 bases; unmatched bases: 6. The germline gives CDR1 MNHNS, CDR2 SASEGT. The CDR3 consists of 14 residues. CDR3 sequence: CASSGGTAGQPQHF. CDR3 in DNA: TGTGCCAGCAGTGGGGGGACAGCCGGTCAGCCCCAGCATTTT.

The chain recombines TRBV7-9 with TRBJ1-2; maybe TRBD1 (5 bases). The germline CDR1 and CDR2 sequences are SEHNR and FQNEAQ (reference sequence). CDR3 length equals 15 residues. Trimming took 7 bases from V and 2 from J, leaving 17 bases between them. The CDR3 DNA reads TGTGCCAGCACCCTAGGAGGGGTCAGGAACTATGGCTACACCTTC. Translated: CASTLGGVRNYGYTF.

The V and J genes are TRBV21-1 and TRBJ2-7; TRBD1 is the table's D call and was not checked against the DNA. TRBV21-1 is shown as a pseudogene. CDR3 length equals 17 residues. The CDR3 region is CASSKCAYRGLTYEQYF. CDR3 nucleotides: TGTGCCAGCAGCAAATGTGCCTACAGGGGGCTTACCTACGAGCAGTACTTC.

The table lists this clone with a count of one. This chain links TRBV5-1 with TRBJ1-2, with D maybe TRBD1 (6 bases). There are 15 residues in the CDR3. Germline V gene lookup returns CDR1 SGHRS and CDR2 YFSETQ. Between the trimmed V and J ends, which lost 5 bases and 0 bases, there was a span of 14 bases. The CDR3 bases are TGCGCCAGCAGTCCGGACAGATCCTCTAACTATGGCTACACCTTC. It translates to CASSPDRSSNYGYTF.

The chain has TRBV7-2 and TRBJ2-7; the D gene is possibly TRBD2 (7 bases). Looked up from germline, CDR1 is SGHTA and CDR2 is FQGNSA. The CDR3 extends over 14 amino acids. V was cut by 2 bases and J by 2 bases, with 10 bases left in between. The CDR3 reads CASSLREGAYEQYF. CDR3 bases: TGTGCCAGCAGCTTAAGGGAGGGGGCCTACGAGCAGTACTTC.

This chain connects TRBV27 to TRBJ1-1, with TRBD1 as a possible D gene (5 bases). The CDR3 runs to 12 residues. V was trimmed by 4 bases and J by 6 bases, leaving 9 bases between them. Looked up from germline, CDR1 is MNHEY and CDR2 is SMNVEV (reference sequence). The CDR3 here is CASSSGTPEAFF. The CDR3 bases are TGTGCCAGCAGTTCAGGGACCCCTGAAGCTTTCTTT.

The rearrangement uses TRBV6-5 and TRBJ2-1; 8 bases match TRBD2. CDR1 and CDR2 from the germline V gene are MNHEY and SVGAGI. Trimming removed 6 bases from V and 9 bases from J; junction bases left unmatched: 13. The CDR3 totals 15 residues. This CDR3 reads CASRPPGTRRGEQFF. The CDR3 region has the DNA TGTGCCAGCAGACCGCCAGGGACTAGAAGGGGTGAGCAGTTCTTC.

V and J are TRBV7-6 and TRBJ1-1; D might be TRBD1 (5 bases). The V and J ends lost 1 base and 1 base respectively, with 7 bases between them. The CDR3 is 14 amino acids. Germline values: CDR1 SGHVS, CDR2 FNYEAQ. CDR3 DNA sequence: TGTGCCAGCAGCTTAGGTGACAGGAACACTGAAGCTTTCTTT. As protein: CASSLGDRNTEAFF.